This T cell receptor (beta chain) was recorded in a study of cytotoxic CD8 clonotypes in ibrutinib-treated CLL. Study-wide background: In all, approximately ten patients were relapsed/refractory, around 15 were treatment-naive and around 17 were IGHV unmutated. Sequencing produced an average of roughly 230,000 productive templates and 94,082 productive rearrangements per sample.

Study-level points and caveats: Patients with sustained remission and those progressing were sampled at differing times.

Method: immunoSEQ multiplex PCR; TCRdb's copy keeps in-frame clones and lacks some. The sample shows about 85,000 clones, roughly 77% of them seen only once. Trimming pared 1 base from V and 7 bases from J, leaving 13 bases between. CDR1 is SGHDN, CDR2 FVKESK, per germline. The CDR3 loop spans 15 amino acids. Comments on this clone: The antigen is unknown.

This sequence originates from a human donor with chronic lymphocytic leukemia. Sequences were derived from PBMCs, sampled after 12 months of ibrutinib treatment. V is TRBV14 and J is TRBJ1-4; TRBD1 might be the D (5 bases). Here the CDR3 DNA reads TGTGCCAGCAGCCAAGCCCAGAGGGGACTTGAAAAACTGTTTTTT. Translated: CASSQAQRGLEKLFF.